The 2 T cell receptor beta chains listed next were all sequenced from one sample in a study of cytomegalovirus exposure and HLA in healthy donors. The PCR employed 60 Vbeta primers together with 13 Jbeta primers. TCRdb's copy holds only in-frame clones and misses some; the assay was immunoSEQ multiplex PCR. This table has about 120,000 clones, around 75% appearing once. The material sequenced was PBMCs. The receptors here all came from a woman between 18 and 30 years old in good health and CMV-seronegative.

This clone was observed a few times. The chain joins TRBV4-2 to TRBJ2-3, with no clear D. This CDR3 has 13 residues. Germline CDR1 reads LGHNA; CDR2 reads YNFKEQ. Between the trimmed V and J ends, which lost 4 bases and 2 bases, there was a span of 7 bases. This CDR3 reads CASSPVSTDTQYF. The CDR3 nucleotides read TGTGCCAGCAGCCCCGTGTCCACAGATACGCAGTATTTT.

This clone has just one count. This chain links TRBV5-6 with TRBJ1-4; 7 bases are a match to TRBD1. Germline assignment: CDR1 SGHDT and CDR2 YYEEEE. This CDR3 has 15 amino acids. V was clipped by 3 bases and J by 2 bases; unmatched bases: 4. CDR3 DNA sequence: TGTGCCAGCAGCTCGAGGGGGCCTACTAATGAAAAACTGTTTTTT. It is translated as CASSSRGPTNEKLFF.